Shown below are 32 T cell receptor beta chains from a single sample sequenced in a study of regulatory T cells in long-lasting Graves disease. With iRepertoire HTBI primers and Arm-PCR of CDR3 regions, TCR beta libraries were built. TCRdb reprocessed the multiplex PCR reads with MiXCR, giving one entry per CDR3 protein. The sample shows about 530,000 distinct CDR3 sequences, roughly a sixth of them seen only once. This sample's time point: newly diagnosed GD, antithyroid drugs for less than 3 months. With RNA extracted from PBMCs as input, the TCR library was made. These records were also assigned to another study, of T cells in Graves' hyperthyroidism and ophthalmopathy.

The material sequenced was peripheral blood mononuclear cells (PBMCs), taken at new diagnosis, from a patient treated with antithyroid drugs. These receptors were obtained from a woman aged 35 to 59 with Graves disease.

Comments on this clonotype: Being one base from a much bigger clone, this may be a read error. V gene TRBV7-3 combines with J gene TRBJ2-7; TRBD2 aligns across 7 bases. The CDR3 is 13 residues long. The trim removed 2 bases at V and 4 bases at J, leaving 2 bases unmatched. Germline CDR1 is SGHTA and CDR2 is FQGTGA. CDR3 region: CASSLRGEYEQYF. In DNA form, the CDR3 reads TGTGCCAGCAGCTTACGGGGGGAATACGAGCAGTACTTC.

This clonotype was detected many times. The chain uses TRBV18 and TRBJ2-7; a weak D match, TRBD1 (7 bases). The CDR3 extends over 15 amino acids. Trimming removed 5 bases from V and 6 bases from J, with 20 bases in between. Germline assignment: CDR1 KGHSH and CDR2 LQKENI. The CDR3 nucleotides are TGTGCCAGCTCATCGGCGACCGGACAGGAGGGCGAGCAGTACTTC. This codes for CASSSATGQEGEQYF.

In its sample, this clonotype was seen a few times. The chain is built from TRBV12-3 or TRBV12-4 and TRBJ2-2; D gene ambiguous. CDR3 size: 14 residues. V gave up 7 bases and J gave up 5 bases, with 14 bases separating them. The CDR3 bases are TGTGCCAGCACCCGGGCTCCCCGAACCGGGGAGCTGTTTTTT. Protein sequence: CASTRAPRTGELFF.

This clonotype was found many times. The chain has TRBV7-9 and TRBJ2-5, with TRBD1 matching over 7 bases. V lost 5 bases, J lost 2 bases, and 8 bases stayed unmatched. The CDR3 runs to 15 residues. Germline assignment: CDR1 SEHNR and CDR2 FQNEAQ (reference sequence). DNA of the CDR3: TGTGCCAGCAGCCCACCCGGGACAGTACAAGAGACCCAGTACTTC. Translated, it gives CASSPPGTVQETQYF. The full variable domain, its missing parts supplied by reference TRBV7-9 and TRBJ2-5, is DTGVSQNPRHKITKRGQNVTFRCDPISEHNRLYWYRQTLGQGPEFLTYFQNEAQLEKSRLLSDRFSAERPKGSFSTLEIQRTEQGDSAMYLCASSPPGTVQETQYFGPGTRLLVL.

The chain uses TRBV5-6 and TRBJ1-1; possible D gene TRBD1, 6 bases. Trimming pared 3 bases from V and 6 bases from J, leaving 9 bases between. This CDR3 is 12 amino acids long. CDR1 and CDR2 (germline): SGHDT, YYEEEE. The CDR3, as DNA: TGTGCCAGCAGCTGGAGGGGGGCTGAAGCTTTCTTT. It encodes CASSWRGAEAFF.

This clonotype has more than one count but fewer than ten. This may be a read error, as it is one base from a much larger clone. This chain joins TRBV13 and TRBJ1-1, with a possible D match to TRBD1 (6 bases). The CDR3 consists of 16 residues. The germline CDR1 and CDR2 sequences are PRHDT and FYEKMQ (reference sequence). The DNA of the CDR3 is TGTGCCAGCAGCTTAGAATACTACAGGGATAACACTGAAGCTTCCTTT. It encodes CASSLEYYRDNTEASF.

This clonotype has at least ten counts. This chain uses TRBV11-3 with TRBJ2-3; TRBD1 matches 10 bases. J was trimmed by 1 base and V by 5 bases; bases with no gene match: 9. There are 17 residues in the CDR3. Germline V gene lookup returns CDR1 SGHNT and CDR2 YENEEA. CDR3 in amino acids: CASSTPDRGLGTDTQYF. CDR3 DNA sequence: TGTGCCAGCAGCACCCCTGACAGGGGGCTGGGCACAGATACGCAGTATTTT.

This clonotype appeared many times. The chain links TRBV6-1 to TRBJ2-5; 9 bases fit TRBD2. CDR3 length: 13 amino acids. The J segment lost 5 bases and the V segment lost 6 bases, leaving 4 bases of the junction unmatched. Germline V CDR1 and CDR2: MNHNS, SASEGT. The CDR3: CASRRGGRETQYF. The CDR3 DNA follows: TGTGCCAGCAGGCGGGGGGGCCGCGAGACCCAGTACTTC.

This clonotype showed up many times. CDR3 residues: CASSEVRANTEAFF. In nucleotides, the CDR3 is TGTGCCAGCAGTGAAGTCAGGGCGAACACTGAAGCTTTCTTT. This rearrangement joins TRBV2 to TRBJ1-1; D perhaps matches TRBD1 (5 bases). Germline loops: CDR1 SNHLY, CDR2 FYNNEI. Trimming left V 1 base short and J 1 base short, with 7 bases between. The CDR3 runs to 14 residues.

This clonotype appeared many times. This chain connects TRBV20-1 to TRBJ1-5; 9 bases map to TRBD1. V gave up 5 bases and J gave up 7 bases; unmatched junction bases: 12. Germline V gene data show CDR1 as DFQATT and CDR2 as SNEGSKA (reference sequence). The CDR3 covers 15 residues. CDR3 residues: CSAGQGTGSGQPQHF. CDR3 nucleotide sequence: TGCAGTGCTGGGCAGGGGACAGGGAGCGGACAGCCCCAGCATTTT.

In this sample, this clonotype turned up a few times. The chain combines TRBV6-1 with TRBJ2-1, with D perhaps matching TRBD1 (6 bases). The CDR3 extends over 16 amino acids. Trimming pared 5 bases from V and 3 bases from J, leaving 17 bases between. Germline V gene lookup returns CDR1 MNHNS and CDR2 SASEGT. In nucleotides, the CDR3 is TGTGCCAGCAGTCCCCTGACAGGAGACATCTACAATGAGCAGTTCTTC. It codes for CASSPLTGDIYNEQFF.

About this clonotype itself: A much larger clone differs by one base, so this may be a read error. This is likely a read error, given that the CDR3 carries no conserved phenylalanine or tryptophan at its end. The V call is TRBV7-9, the J call TRBJ2-1; TRBD1 is a possible D gene (5 bases). The CDR3 is 14 residues long. Trimming took off 1 base at V and 10 bases at J, with 14 bases between the two ends. Germline V gives CDR1 SEHNR, CDR2 FQNEAQ (reference sequence). The CDR3 DNA follows: TGTGCCAGCAGCTTAGAGTCGGCAGGGCGAGAGCAGTTCCTC. It specifies CASSLESAGREQFL.

This clonotype was recorded at least ten times. The chain recombines TRBV13 with TRBJ1-2, with D possibly TRBD1 on 6 matching bases. Between the trimmed V and J ends, which lost 5 bases and 3 bases, there was a span of 19 bases. In germline, CDR1 is PRHDT, CDR2 FYEKMQ (reference sequence). This CDR3 has 16 residues. The CDR3 sequence is CASSQIGQLQYYGYTF. In DNA form, the CDR3 reads TGTGCCAGCAGCCAAATTGGACAGCTTCAATACTATGGCTACACCTTC.

In this sample, this clonotype turned up many times. This sequence joins TRBV3-1 and TRBJ2-5; possibly TRBD2 for D (5 bases). V was cut by 3 bases and J by 0 bases, with 8 bases left in between. CDR3 length: 14 amino acids. CDR1 and CDR2 (germline): LGHDT, YNNKEL (reference sequence). CDR3 in DNA: TGTGCCAGCAGCCATACCGGGAACCAAGAGACCCAGTACTTC. It translates to CASSHTGNQETQYF.

This clonotype has a count of ten or more. The chain has TRBV29-1 and TRBJ2-1, with 11 bases matching TRBD2. V was pared by 4 bases and J by 7 bases, with 6 bases of the junction left unmatched. The CDR3 runs to 14 residues. Germline V CDR1 and CDR2: SQVTM, ANQGSEA. The CDR3 here is CSVGSGGAINEQFF. The CDR3 DNA is TGCAGCGTTGGTAGCGGGGGGGCCATTAATGAGCAGTTCTTC.

This clonotype was picked up many times. The chain employs TRBV12-3 or TRBV12-4 and TRBJ2-2; the D is unclear. The CDR3 extends over 17 amino acids. Trimming stripped 3 bases from V and 5 bases from J, with 19 bases between. Here the CDR3 DNA reads TGTGCCAGCAGTTTTGCGGTGATATGGTCGCGGACCGGGGAGCTGTTTTTT. Translated, it gives CASSFAVIWSRTGELFF.

The chain couples TRBV12-5 to TRBJ2-1; 8 bases agree with TRBD1. The germline V gene encodes CDR1 LGHNT and CDR2 FRNRAP. The trim removed 1 base at V and 7 bases at J, leaving 12 bases unmatched. This CDR3 has 17 residues. CDR3 amino acids: CASGLDKSLRDRNEQFF. CDR3 nucleotides: TGTGCTAGTGGTTTGGACAAGAGTCTGCGGGACAGGAATGAGCAGTTCTTC.

This clonotype was detected many times. V and J are TRBV9 and TRBJ2-7, with D unresolved. This CDR3 comprises 15 residues. Trimming left V 0 bases short and J 5 bases short, with 15 bases between. Per germline, CDR1 SGDLS and CDR2 YYNGEE. The CDR3 loop is CASSVEGGLGDEQYF. The DNA of the CDR3 is TGTGCCAGCAGCGTAGAAGGTGGGCTAGGCGACGAGCAGTACTTC.

This clonotype showed up many times. The CDR3: CASSLGNSNTEAFF. The CDR3, as DNA: TGTGCCAGCAGCTTAGGGAATTCTAACACTGAAGCTTTCTTT. The chain carries TRBV7-9 and TRBJ1-1; no reliable D call. The CDR3 is made up of 14 amino acids. Trimming pared 1 base from V and 2 bases from J, leaving 8 bases between. CDR1 and CDR2 (germline): SEHNR, FQNEAQ (reference sequence). The entire variable domain, with the rest obtained from reference TRBV7-9 and TRBJ1-1, is as follows: DTGVSQNPRHKITKRGQNVTFRCDPISEHNRLYWYRQTLGQGPEFLTYFQNEAQLEKSRLLSDRFSAERPKGSFSTLEIQRTEQGDSAMYLCASSLGNSNTEAFFGQGTRLTVV.

The table lists this clonotype with many counts. The chain carries TRBV12-3 or TRBV12-4 and TRBJ1-1, with TRBD1 identical over 7 bases. CDR3 length: 13 amino acids. V shed 6 bases and J 4 bases; nucleotides not matched to a gene: 5. CDR3 coding DNA: TGTGCCAGCAGCCCTGACAGGGTCACTGAAGCTTTCTTT. This encodes CASSPDRVTEAFF.

This chain links TRBV10-3 with TRBJ2-7, with unresolved D. V was trimmed by 3 bases and J by 4 bases, leaving 16 bases between them. The germline CDR1 and CDR2 sequences are ENHRY and SYGVKD. This CDR3 is 15 amino acids long. CDR3 in DNA: TGTGCCATCAGTGATTCAGGTAGAGCCTCTTACGAGCAGTACTTC. Its protein product is CAISDSGRASYEQYF.

The V and J genes are TRBV6-5 and TRBJ1-1; D is unresolved. Germline V gene lookup returns CDR1 MNHEY and CDR2 SVGAGI. V was trimmed by 2 bases and J by 6 bases, leaving 10 bases between them. The length of the CDR3 is 13 residues. DNA of the CDR3: TGTGCCAGCAGTTACATTCTGGAGCCTGAAGCTTTCTTT. It codes for CASSYILEPEAFF.

This clonotype was recorded many times. This chain joins TRBV19 and TRBJ1-4; possibly TRBD1 for D (5 bases). CDR1 LNHDA and CDR2 SQIVND come from the germline V gene (reference sequence). The CDR3 length is 15 residues. V lost 4 bases and J lost 7, with 16 bases in between. The CDR3 nucleotides read TGTGCCAGTAGTACTTTCGGGGCAATTGGTGAAAAACTGTTTTTT. This sequence encodes CASSTFGAIGEKLFF.

This clonotype has a handful of counts. This chain uses TRBV19 with TRBJ2-1, with TRBD1 as a possible D gene (6 bases). Germline CDR1 reads LNHDA; CDR2 reads SQIVND (reference sequence). V gave up 1 base and J gave up 7 bases, with 14 bases separating them. The length of the CDR3 is 15 residues. The CDR3 protein is CASSIGEGVRNEQFF. The CDR3 coding sequence is TGTGCCAGTAGTATAGGAGAGGGGGTCAGGAATGAGCAGTTCTTC.

Remarks on this clonotype: Because it lacks the conserved phenylalanine or tryptophan at the end, this CDR3 is likely a read error. The rearrangement joins TRBV19 to TRBJ2-7, with D possibly matching TRBD1 (5 bases). This CDR3 comprises 15 residues. CDR1 and CDR2 (germline): LNHDA, SQIVND (reference sequence). V dropped 3 bases and J dropped 5 bases, with 17 bases sitting between them. This chain's CDR3 is CASSIVAGKTDEQYL. CDR3 bases: TGTGCCAGTAGTATTGTCGCAGGGAAGACTGACGAGCAGTACCTC.

The J gene is TRBJ2-3, the V gene TRBV5-1, with 8 positions matching TRBD2. V lost 4 bases and J lost 0; bases outside the gene matches: 10. The length of the CDR3 is 17 residues. CDR1 is SGHRS, CDR2 YFSETQ, per germline. CDR3 protein: CASSLPVGGASTDTQYF. In DNA, the CDR3 is TGCGCCAGCAGCCTCCCGGTCGGGGGGGCTAGCACAGATACGCAGTATTTT.

Worth noting for this clonotype: A much bigger clone sits one base away, suggesting this may be a read error. The chain links TRBV7-2 to TRBJ1-4, with D possibly being TRBD1 (5 bases). V lost 5 bases and J 5 bases, leaving 9 bases between the germline ends. The germline V gene has CDR1 SGHTA and CDR2 FQGNSA. This CDR3 comprises 13 residues. CDR3 sequence: CASSNRDNEKLFF. The CDR3 nucleotides read TGTGCCAGCAGCAACCGGGACAATGAAAAACTGTTTTTT.

The CDR3 here is CSVATGTGGPTDTQYF. DNA of the CDR3: TGCAGCGTGGCCACCGGGACAGGGGGCCCCACAGATACGCAGTATTTT. The J gene is TRBJ2-3, the V gene TRBV29-1; 12 bases line up with TRBD1. V lost 6 bases, J lost 2 bases, and 9 bases stayed unmatched. The CDR3 spans 16 residues. Germline lookup yields CDR1 SQVTM and CDR2 ANQGSEA.

This clonotype appeared many times. The CDR3, as DNA: TGCGCCAGCAGCCAAGAGCTTAGCGGGGGAAACTACAATGAGCAGTTCTTC. Protein product: CASSQELSGGNYNEQFF. The chain employs TRBV4-1 and TRBJ2-1; TRBD2 agrees at 9 bases. Trimming took 0 bases from V and 3 from J; bases not matched to a gene: 6. Germline CDR1 MGHRA, CDR2 YSYEKL. The CDR3 covers 17 residues.

There are many counts of this clonotype. The chain recombines TRBV10-3 with TRBJ1-1, with 7 bases aligning to TRBD1. Germline-derived CDR1 and CDR2 are ENHRY and SYGVKD. CDR3 length: 11 amino acids. The junction had 0 bases not matched to a gene; V was cut back by 7 bases and J by 4 bases. The CDR3 sequence: CAITGGTEAFF. CDR3 in DNA: TGTGCCATCACAGGGGGCACTGAAGCTTTCTTT.

This chain joins TRBV20-1 and TRBJ2-1, with D perhaps given as TRBD1 or TRBD2 (5 bases each). Trimming left V 0 bases short and J 2 bases short, with 11 bases between. Germline V gene lookup returns CDR1 DFQATT and CDR2 SNEGSKA (reference sequence). The CDR3 sequence is 15 residues long. The CDR3 region is CSARDFGAPYNEQFF. CDR3 coding DNA: TGCAGTGCTAGAGATTTCGGGGCCCCCTACAATGAGCAGTTCTTC.

In its sample, this clonotype was seen a few times. Lacking the conserved final phenylalanine or tryptophan, this CDR3 likely reflects a read error. The chain is built from TRBV12-3 or TRBV12-4 and TRBJ1-2; 7 bases line up with TRBD1. Germline trimming cut 2 bases from V and 4 bases from J; bases unmatched to any gene: 7. The CDR3 consists of 15 residues. CDR3 sequence: CASSLIQGDSYGYTL. Here the CDR3 DNA reads TGTGCCAGCAGTTTAATCCAGGGGGATTCCTATGGCTACACCTTA.